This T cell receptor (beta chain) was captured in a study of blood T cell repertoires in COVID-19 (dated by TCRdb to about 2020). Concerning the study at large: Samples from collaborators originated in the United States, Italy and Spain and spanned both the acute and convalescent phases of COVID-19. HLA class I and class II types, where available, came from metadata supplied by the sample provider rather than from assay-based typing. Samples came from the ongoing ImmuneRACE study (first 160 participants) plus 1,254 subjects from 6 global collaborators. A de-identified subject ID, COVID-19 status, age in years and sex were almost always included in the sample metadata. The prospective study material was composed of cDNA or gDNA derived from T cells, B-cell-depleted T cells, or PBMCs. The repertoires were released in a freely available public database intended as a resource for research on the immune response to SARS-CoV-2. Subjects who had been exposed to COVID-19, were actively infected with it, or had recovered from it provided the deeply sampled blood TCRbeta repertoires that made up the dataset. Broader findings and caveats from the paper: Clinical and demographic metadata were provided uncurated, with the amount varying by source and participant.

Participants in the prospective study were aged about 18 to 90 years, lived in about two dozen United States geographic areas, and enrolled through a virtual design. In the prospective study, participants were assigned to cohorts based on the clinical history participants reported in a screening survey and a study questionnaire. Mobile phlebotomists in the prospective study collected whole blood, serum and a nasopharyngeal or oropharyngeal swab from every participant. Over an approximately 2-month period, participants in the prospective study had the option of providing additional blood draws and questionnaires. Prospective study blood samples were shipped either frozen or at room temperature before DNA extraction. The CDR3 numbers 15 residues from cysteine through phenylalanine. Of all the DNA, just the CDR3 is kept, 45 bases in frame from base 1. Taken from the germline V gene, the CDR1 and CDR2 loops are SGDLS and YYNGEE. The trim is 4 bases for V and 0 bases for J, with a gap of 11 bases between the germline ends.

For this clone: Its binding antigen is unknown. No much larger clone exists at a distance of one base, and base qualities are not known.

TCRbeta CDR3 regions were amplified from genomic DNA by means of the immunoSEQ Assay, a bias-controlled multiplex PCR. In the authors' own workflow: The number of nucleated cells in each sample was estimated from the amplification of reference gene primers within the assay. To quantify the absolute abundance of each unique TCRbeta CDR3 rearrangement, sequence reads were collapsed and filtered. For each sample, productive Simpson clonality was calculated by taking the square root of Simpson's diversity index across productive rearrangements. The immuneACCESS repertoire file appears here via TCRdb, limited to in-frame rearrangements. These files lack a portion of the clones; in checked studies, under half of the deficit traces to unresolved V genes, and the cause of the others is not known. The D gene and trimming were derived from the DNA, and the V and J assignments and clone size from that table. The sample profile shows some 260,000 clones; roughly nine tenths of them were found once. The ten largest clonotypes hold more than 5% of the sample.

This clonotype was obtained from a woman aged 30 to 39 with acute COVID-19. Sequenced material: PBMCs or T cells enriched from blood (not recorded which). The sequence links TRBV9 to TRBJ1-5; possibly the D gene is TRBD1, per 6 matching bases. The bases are TGTGCCAGCAGCCCCACAGGGAATAGCAATCAGCCCCAGCATTTT. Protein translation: CASSPTGNSNQPQHF.